This is a list of T cell receptor beta chains from one sample in a study of OX40 agonist ivuxolimab in advanced cancers. The table came from immunoSEQ multiplex PCR; TCRdb's copy has only in-frame clones and leaves some out. The sample contains fewer than 85,000 clones, roughly nine tenths of which appear only once. Here the sequenced sample was CD4+ or CD8+ T cells sorted from blood, taken in a trial of the OX40 agonist ivuxolimab. These receptors originate from an adult with an advanced solid tumor such as melanoma, head and neck, liver or kidney cancer. CDR3s include the opening cysteine and the closing phenylalanine or tryptophan. D genes are given only for firm matches. A row's size may be missing; if present it is once, few, many or a size class.

cdr3_length d_call j_call clone_size v_call cdr3_nt cdr3_aa
14 NA TRBJ2-5 NA TRBV30 TGTGCCTGGGGACGCGGCCTCGGGGAGGAGACCCAGTACTTC CAWGRGLGEETQYF
17 TRBD2 TRBJ2-2 NA TRBV28 TGTGCCAGCAGTCGGGGGGAATGGGGGTCGGGCACCGGGGAGCTGTTTTTT CASSRGEWGSGTGELFF
13 NA TRBJ2-3 NA TRBV28 TGTGCCAGCAGTCTCCTGGCCACAGATACGCAGTATTTT CASSLLATDTQYF
13 NA TRBJ1-2 NA TRBV10-3 TGTGCCATCAGTCCCCTAGGGGCGAATGGCTACACCTTC CAISPLGANGYTF
13 NA TRBJ1-1 NA TRBV7-8 TGTGCCAGCAGCTTAAATTCAAACACTGAAGCTTTCTTT CASSLNSNTEAFF
16 NA TRBJ1-2 NA TRBV28 TGTGCCAGCAGTTCTCCCGGGAGCTCATTAGTGGGTGGCTACACCTTC CASSSPGSSLVGGYTF
15 TRBD2 TRBJ2-5 NA TRBV5-1 TGCGCCAGCAGCTTTCCGGGAGGTGCTCAAGAGACCCAGTACTTC CASSFPGGAQETQYF
14 NA TRBJ1-3 NA TRBV5-1 TGCGCCAGCAGCCCCGGACAGCCCGGAAACACCATATATTTT CASSPGQPGNTIYF
11 NA TRBJ2-7 few TRBV10-3 TGTGCCATCGGTGCTTCCCACGAGCAGTACTTC CAIGASHEQYF
13 NA TRBJ1-5 NA TRBV6-1 TGTGCCACTTCGACCGGCCCCAATCAGCCCCAGCATTTT CATSTGPNQPQHF
15 TRBD2 TRBJ2-2 NA TRBV5-1 TGCGCCAGCAGCGTGGGACTACCCAACACCGGGGAGCTGTTTTTT CASSVGLPNTGELFF
16 NA TRBJ2-7 NA TRBV5-4 TGTGCCAGCAGTTCCCAAGCTTGGCCAGGGAGAGGCGAGCAGTACTTC CASSSQAWPGRGEQYF
13 NA TRBJ2-5 NA TRBV4-1 TGCGCCAGCAGCCAAGCGCTAGTTGAGACCCAGTACTTC CASSQALVETQYF
14 NA TRBJ2-5 NA TRBV7-7 TGTGCTAGCAGCCCCATAGGGTTCGGCGAGACCCAGTACTTC CASSPIGFGETQYF
13 NA TRBJ2-1 NA TRBV27 TGTGCCAGCAGTTTAAAAACCCGAGGTGAGCAGTTCTTC CASSLKTRGEQFF
13 NA TRBJ1-5 NA TRBV5-1 TGCGCCAGCAGCCCGGGACCCACCGCGGCCCAGCATTTT CASSPGPTAAQHF
17 NA TRBJ1-6 NA TRBV19 TGTGCCAGTAGTATGGGTCGTAGGGGCCAAGGAAGTTCACCCCTCCACTTT CASSMGRRGQGSSPLHF
13 NA TRBJ2-5 NA TRBV14 TGTGCCAGCAGCCGTAGAACCCAAGAGACCCAGTACTTC CASSRRTQETQYF
18 NA TRBJ2-3 NA TRBV7-2 TGTGCCAGCAGCTTACGGCCGACCGCCCAACCTCGCACAGATACGCAGTATTTT CASSLRPTAQPRTDTQYF
13 NA TRBJ1-2 NA TRBV7-8 TGTGCCAGCAGCTTCTGGGGGGCAGAAGGCTACACCTTC CASSFWGAEGYTF
13 NA TRBJ2-5 NA TRBV2 TGTGCCAGCAGTGAAGCCCAAGGGGGGACCCAGTACTTC CASSEAQGGTQYF
13 TRBD1 TRBJ2-5 few TRBV29-1 TGCAGCGTTGCAGGGGGCCAGGGGGAGACCCAGTACTTC CSVAGGQGETQYF
14 NA TRBJ2-7 NA TRBV28 TGTGCCAGCAGTTTAGGGTACACTGGCTACGAGCAGTACTTC CASSLGYTGYEQYF
12 NA TRBJ2-7 NA TRBV5-1 TGCGCCAGCAGCTTAGGGGGGTACGAGCAGTACTTC CASSLGGYEQYF
15 TRBD1 TRBJ1-4 NA TRBV4-2 TGTGCCAGCAGCCTCCCCGGGACAGGTGGGGAAAAACTGTTTTTT CASSLPGTGGEKLFF
12 NA TRBJ1-2 NA TRBV28 TGTGCCAGCAGTACCCCTGGCTATGGCTACACCTTC CASSTPGYGYTF
15 TRBD2 TRBJ2-7 NA TRBV7-2 TGTGCCAGCAGCATAAGCGGGGGATCCTACGATGGGCAGTACTTC CASSISGGSYDGQYF
16 TRBD1 TRBJ1-2 medium-sized TRBV28 TGTGCCAGCAGTACGACAGGGGGCGGGGAGACCTATGGCTACACCTTC CASSTTGGGETYGYTF